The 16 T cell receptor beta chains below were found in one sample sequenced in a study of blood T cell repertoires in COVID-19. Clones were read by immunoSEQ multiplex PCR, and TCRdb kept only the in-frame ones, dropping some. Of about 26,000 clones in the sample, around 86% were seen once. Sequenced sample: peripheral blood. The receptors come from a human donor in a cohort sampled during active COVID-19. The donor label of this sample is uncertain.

CDR3 DNA: TGTGCCAGCAGTCCCCGACAGGGGATCTACGAGCAGTACTTC. Translation: CASSPRQGIYEQYF. This chain connects TRBV6-5 to TRBJ2-7; 8 positions match TRBD1. The CDR3 covers 14 residues. V gave up 5 bases and J gave up 3 bases; unmatched junction bases: 6. Germline V lookup: CDR1 MNHEY, CDR2 SVGAGI.

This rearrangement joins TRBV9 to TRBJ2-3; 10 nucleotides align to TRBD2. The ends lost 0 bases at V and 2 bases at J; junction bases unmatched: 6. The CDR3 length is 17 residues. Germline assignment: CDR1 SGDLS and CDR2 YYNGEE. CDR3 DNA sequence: TGTGCCAGCAGCGTAGAGATTAGCGGGGGGATCACAGATACGCAGTATTTT. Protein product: CASSVEISGGITDTQYF.

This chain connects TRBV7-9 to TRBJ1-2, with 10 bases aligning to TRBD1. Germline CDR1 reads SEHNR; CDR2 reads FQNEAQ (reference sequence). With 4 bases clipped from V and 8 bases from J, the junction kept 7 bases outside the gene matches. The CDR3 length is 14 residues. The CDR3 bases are TGTGCCAGCAGCTCTTCCGGGACAGGGGAGGGCTACACCTTC. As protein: CASSSSGTGEGYTF.

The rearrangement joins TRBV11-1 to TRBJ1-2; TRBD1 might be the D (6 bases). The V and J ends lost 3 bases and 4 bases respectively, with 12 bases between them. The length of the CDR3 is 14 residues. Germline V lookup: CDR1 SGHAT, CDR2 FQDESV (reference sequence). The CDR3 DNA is TGTGCCAGCAGCTTCTCGGGGACACCCTATGGCTACACCTTC. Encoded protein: CASSFSGTPYGYTF. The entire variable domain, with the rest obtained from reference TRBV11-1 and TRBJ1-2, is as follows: EAEVAQSPRYKITEKSQAVAFWCDPISGHATLYWYRQILGQGPELLVQFQDESVVDDSQLPKDRFSAERLKGVDSTLKIQPAELGDSAMYLCASSFSGTPYGYTFGSGTRLTVV.

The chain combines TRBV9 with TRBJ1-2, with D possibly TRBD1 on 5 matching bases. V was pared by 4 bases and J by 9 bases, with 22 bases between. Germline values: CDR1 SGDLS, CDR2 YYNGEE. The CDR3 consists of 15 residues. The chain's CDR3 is CASSPRGSGGERYTF. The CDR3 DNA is TGTGCCAGCAGCCCAAGAGGGAGCGGGGGAGAGCGCTACACCTTC. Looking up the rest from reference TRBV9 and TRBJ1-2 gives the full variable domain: DSGVTQTPKHLITATGQRVTLRCSPRSGDLSVYWYQQSLDQGLQFLIQYYNGEERAKGNILERFSAQQFPDLHSELNLSSLELGDSALYFCASSPRGSGGERYTFGSGTRLTVV.

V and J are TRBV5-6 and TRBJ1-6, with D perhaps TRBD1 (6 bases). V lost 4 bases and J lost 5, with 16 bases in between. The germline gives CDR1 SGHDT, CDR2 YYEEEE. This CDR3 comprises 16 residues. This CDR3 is CASSPNRGADNSPLHF. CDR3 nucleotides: TGTGCCAGCAGCCCCAACCGGGGGGCAGATAATTCACCCCTCCACTTT.

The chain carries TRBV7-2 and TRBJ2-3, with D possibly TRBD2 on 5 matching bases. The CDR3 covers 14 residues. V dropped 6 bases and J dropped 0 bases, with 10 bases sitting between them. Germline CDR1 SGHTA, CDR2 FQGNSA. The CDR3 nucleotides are TGTGCCAGCAGAGAGGGCCCGAGCACAGATACGCAGTATTTT. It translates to CASREGPSTDTQYF.

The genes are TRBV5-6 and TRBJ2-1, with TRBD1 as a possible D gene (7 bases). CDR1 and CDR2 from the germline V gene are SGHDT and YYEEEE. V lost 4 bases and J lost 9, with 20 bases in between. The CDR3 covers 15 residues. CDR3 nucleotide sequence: TGTGCCAGCAGCCAGGGGGGCACTCCAATTAGTGAGCAGTTCTTC. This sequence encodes CASSQGGTPISEQFF.

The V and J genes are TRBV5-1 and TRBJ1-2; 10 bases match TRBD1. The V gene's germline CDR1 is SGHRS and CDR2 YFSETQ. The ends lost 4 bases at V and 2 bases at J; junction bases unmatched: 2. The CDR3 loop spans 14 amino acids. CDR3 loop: CASSGGQGNYGYTF. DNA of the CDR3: TGCGCCAGCAGCGGGGGACAGGGGAACTATGGCTACACCTTC.

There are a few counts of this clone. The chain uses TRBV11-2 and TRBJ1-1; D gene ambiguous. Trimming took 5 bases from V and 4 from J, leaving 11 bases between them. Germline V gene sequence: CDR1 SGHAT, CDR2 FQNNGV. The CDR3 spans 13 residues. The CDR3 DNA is TGTGCCAGCAGCCTTAGCGGGAGCACTGAAGCTTTCTTT. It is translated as CASSLSGSTEAFF.

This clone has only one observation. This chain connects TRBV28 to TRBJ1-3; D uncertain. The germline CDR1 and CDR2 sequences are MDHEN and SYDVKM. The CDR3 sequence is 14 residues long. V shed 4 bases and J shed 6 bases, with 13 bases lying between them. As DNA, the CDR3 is TGTGCCAGCAGTTCCCCCGGGTCGGCAAACACCATATATTTT. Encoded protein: CASSSPGSANTIYF.

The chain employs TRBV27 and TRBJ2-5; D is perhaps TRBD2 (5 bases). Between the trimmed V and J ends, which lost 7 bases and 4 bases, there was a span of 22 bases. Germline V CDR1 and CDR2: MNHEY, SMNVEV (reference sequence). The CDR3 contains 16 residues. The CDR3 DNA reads TGTGCCAGCACCACCGGAGGTTATTCGTGGGGAGAGACCCAGTACTTC. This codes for CASTTGGYSWGETQYF.

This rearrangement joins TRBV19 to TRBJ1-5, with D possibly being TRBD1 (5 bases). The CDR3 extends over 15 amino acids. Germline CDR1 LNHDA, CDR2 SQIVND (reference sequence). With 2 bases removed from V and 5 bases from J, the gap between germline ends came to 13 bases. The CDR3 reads CASSITGQVYQPQHF. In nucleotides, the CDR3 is TGTGCCAGTAGTATAACTGGACAAGTTTATCAGCCCCAGCATTTT.

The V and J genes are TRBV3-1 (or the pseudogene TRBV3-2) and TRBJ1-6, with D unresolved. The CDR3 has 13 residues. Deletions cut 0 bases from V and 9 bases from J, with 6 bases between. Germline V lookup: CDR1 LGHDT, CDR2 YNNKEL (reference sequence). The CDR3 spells CASSQDRSSPLHF. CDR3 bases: TGTGCCAGCAGCCAAGATAGGAGTTCACCCCTCCACTTT.

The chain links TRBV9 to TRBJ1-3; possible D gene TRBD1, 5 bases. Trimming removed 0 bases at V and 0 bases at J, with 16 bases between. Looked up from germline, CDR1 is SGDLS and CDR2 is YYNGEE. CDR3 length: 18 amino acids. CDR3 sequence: CASSVERGSPVSGNTIYF. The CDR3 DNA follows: TGTGCCAGCAGCGTAGAACGGGGGAGCCCCGTCTCTGGAAACACCATATATTTT.

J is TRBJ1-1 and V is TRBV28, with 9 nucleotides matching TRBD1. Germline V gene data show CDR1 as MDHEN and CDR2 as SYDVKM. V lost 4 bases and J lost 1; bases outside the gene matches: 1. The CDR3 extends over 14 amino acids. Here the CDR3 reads CASSSGQGNTEAFF. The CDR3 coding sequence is TGTGCCAGCAGTTCGGGACAGGGGAACACTGAAGCTTTCTTT.